What follows is one T cell receptor beta chain and its context. Its cognate antigen is unknown. This record belongs to a study of T cell responses to AZD1222 COVID-19 vaccine. General observations from the study: At baseline, seropositivity was found in only 5 to 7 AZD1222 recipients. Regions 160-218 and 743-854 held dominance among vaccine-associated CD4 TCRs, which spanned spike.

Using immunoSEQ multiplex PCR, the repertoire was profiled, and TCRdb retains in-frame clones only, with some absent. The sample carries some 110,000 clones, just over 85% recorded once. The ends were cut back, 1 base at V and 6 bases at J, with 6 bases in the middle. The V gene's germline CDR1 is LNHDA and CDR2 SQIVND (reference sequence). The CDR3 spans 13 residues. Sequencing used peripheral blood, obtained on day 0 of AZD1222 vaccination. This sequence joins TRBV19 and TRBJ2-2; D unresolved. This sequence was found in an adult in good health. The CDR3 region has the DNA TGTGCCAGTAGTATAGTTCAGGCCGGGGAGCTGTTTTTT. Amino acids: CASSIVQAGELFF. The full variable domain, rest sourced from reference TRBV19 and TRBJ2-2, is DGGITQSPKYLFRKEGQNVTLSCEQNLNHDAMYWYRQDPGQGLRLIYYSQIVNDFQKGDIAEGYSVSREKKESFPLTVTSAQKNPTAFYLCASSIVQAGELFFGEGSRLTVL.